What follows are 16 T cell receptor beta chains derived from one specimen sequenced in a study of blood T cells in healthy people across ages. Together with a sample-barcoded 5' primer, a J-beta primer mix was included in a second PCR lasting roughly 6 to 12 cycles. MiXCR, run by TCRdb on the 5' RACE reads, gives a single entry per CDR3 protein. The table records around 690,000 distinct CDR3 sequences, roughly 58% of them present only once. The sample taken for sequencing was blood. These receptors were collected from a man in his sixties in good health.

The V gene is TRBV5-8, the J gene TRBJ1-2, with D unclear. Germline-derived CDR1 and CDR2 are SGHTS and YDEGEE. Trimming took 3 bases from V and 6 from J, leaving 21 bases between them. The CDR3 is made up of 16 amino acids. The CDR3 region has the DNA TGTGCCAGCAGCTCCCCCCGGGTTTGGTGGGCGGATGGCTACACCTTC. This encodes CASSSPRVWWADGYTF.

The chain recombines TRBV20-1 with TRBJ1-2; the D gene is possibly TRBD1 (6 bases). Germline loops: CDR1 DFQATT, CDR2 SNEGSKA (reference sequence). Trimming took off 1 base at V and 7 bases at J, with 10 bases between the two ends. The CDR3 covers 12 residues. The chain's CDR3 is CSARGGGGGYTF. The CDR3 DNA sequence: TGCAGTGCTAGAGGAGGGGGGGGTGGCTACACCTTC.

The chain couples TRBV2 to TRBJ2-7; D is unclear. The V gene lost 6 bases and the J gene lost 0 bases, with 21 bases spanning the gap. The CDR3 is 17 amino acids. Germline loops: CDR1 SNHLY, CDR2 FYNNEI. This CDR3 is CASSIPTSATSSYEQYF. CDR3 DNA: TGTGCCAGCAGCATACCCACTTCCGCGACAAGCTCCTACGAGCAGTACTTC.

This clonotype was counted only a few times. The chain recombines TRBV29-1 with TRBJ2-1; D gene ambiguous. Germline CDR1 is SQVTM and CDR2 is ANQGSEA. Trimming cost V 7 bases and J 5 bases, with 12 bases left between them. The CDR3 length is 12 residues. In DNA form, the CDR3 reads TGCAGCGCCGAAGGCGGAAACAATGAGCAGTTCTTC. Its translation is CSAEGGNNEQFF.

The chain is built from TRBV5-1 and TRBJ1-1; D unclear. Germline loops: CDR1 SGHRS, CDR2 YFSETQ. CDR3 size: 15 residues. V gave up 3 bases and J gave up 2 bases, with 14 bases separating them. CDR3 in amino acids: CASSSNTQDNTEAFF. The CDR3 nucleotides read TGCGCCAGCAGCTCGAACACTCAAGACAACACTGAAGCTTTCTTT.

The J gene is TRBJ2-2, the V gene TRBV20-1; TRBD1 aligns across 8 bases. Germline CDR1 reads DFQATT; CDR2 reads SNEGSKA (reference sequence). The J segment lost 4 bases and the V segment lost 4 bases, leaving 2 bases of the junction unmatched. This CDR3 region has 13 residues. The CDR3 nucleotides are TGCAGTGCTACGGGACAGGTCACCGGGGAGCTGTTTTTT. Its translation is CSATGQVTGELFF.

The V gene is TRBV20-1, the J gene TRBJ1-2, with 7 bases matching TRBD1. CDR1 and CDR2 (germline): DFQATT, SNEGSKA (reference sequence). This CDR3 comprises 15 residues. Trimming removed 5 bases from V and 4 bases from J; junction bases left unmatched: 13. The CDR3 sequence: CSAFKTGRGSYGYTF. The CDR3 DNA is TGCAGTGCTTTTAAGACAGGGAGGGGGTCCTATGGCTACACCTTC.

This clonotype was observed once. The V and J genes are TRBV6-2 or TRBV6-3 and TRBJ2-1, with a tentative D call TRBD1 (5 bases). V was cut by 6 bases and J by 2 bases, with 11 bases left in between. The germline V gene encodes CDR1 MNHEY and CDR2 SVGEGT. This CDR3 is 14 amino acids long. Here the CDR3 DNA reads TGTGCCAGCAGAGTCGAAGGGGCCTACAATGAGCAGTTCTTC. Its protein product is CASRVEGAYNEQFF.

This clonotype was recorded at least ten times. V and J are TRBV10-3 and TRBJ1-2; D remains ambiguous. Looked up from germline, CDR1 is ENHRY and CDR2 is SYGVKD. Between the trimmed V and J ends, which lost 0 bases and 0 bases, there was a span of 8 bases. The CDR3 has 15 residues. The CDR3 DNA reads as TGTGCCATCAGTGAGTCTCAGGTGGCTAACTATGGCTACACCTTC. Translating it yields CAISESQVANYGYTF.

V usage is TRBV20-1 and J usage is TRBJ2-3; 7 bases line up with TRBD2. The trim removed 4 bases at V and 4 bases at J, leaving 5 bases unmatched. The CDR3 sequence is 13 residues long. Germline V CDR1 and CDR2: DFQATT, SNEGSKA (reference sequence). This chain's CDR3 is CSANPGGSDTQYF. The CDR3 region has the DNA TGCAGTGCTAACCCGGGGGGATCAGATACGCAGTATTTT.

CDR3 nucleotides: TGTGCCAGCAGCCAAGAATGGCAGACCGAAGCTTTCTTT. Translating gives CASSQEWQTEAFF. The chain links TRBV3-1 to TRBJ1-1; D not certain. The CDR3 consists of 13 residues. Trimming cost V 0 bases and J 8 bases, with 10 bases left between them. Per germline, CDR1 LGHDT and CDR2 YNNKEL (reference sequence).

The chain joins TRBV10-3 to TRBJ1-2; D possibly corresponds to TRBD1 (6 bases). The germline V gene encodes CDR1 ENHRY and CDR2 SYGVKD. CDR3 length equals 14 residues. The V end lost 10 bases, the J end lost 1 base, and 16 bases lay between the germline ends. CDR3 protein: CASEAGADNYGYTF. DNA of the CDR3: TGTGCCAGCGAAGCAGGGGCGGATAACTATGGCTACACCTTC.

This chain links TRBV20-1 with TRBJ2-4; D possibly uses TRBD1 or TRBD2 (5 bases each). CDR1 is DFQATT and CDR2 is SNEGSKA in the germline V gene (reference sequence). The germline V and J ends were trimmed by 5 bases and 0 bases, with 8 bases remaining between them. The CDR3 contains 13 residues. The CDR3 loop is CSAPGPAKNIQYF. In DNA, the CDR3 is TGCAGTGCTCCGGGGCCAGCCAAAAACATTCAGTACTTC.

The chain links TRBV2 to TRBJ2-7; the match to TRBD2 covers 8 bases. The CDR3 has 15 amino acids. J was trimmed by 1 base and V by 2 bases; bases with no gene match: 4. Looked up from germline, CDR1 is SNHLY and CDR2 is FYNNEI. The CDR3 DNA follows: TGTGCCAGCAGTGAAAGGAGCGGGGGATCCTACGAGCAGTACTTC. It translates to CASSERSGGSYEQYF.

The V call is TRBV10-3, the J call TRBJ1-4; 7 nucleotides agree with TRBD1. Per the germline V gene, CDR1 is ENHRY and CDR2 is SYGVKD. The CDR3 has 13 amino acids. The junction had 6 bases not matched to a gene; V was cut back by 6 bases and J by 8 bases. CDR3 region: CAIRAGQEEKLFF. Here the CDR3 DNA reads TGTGCCATCAGGGCTGGACAGGAGGAAAAACTGTTTTTT.

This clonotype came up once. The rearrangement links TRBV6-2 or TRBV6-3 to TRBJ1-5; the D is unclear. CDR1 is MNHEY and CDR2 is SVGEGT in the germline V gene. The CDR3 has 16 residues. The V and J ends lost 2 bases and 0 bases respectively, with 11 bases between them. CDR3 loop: CASSYERIYSNQPQHF. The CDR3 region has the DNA TGTGCCAGCAGTTACGAGAGAATTTATAGCAATCAGCCCCAGCATTTT.